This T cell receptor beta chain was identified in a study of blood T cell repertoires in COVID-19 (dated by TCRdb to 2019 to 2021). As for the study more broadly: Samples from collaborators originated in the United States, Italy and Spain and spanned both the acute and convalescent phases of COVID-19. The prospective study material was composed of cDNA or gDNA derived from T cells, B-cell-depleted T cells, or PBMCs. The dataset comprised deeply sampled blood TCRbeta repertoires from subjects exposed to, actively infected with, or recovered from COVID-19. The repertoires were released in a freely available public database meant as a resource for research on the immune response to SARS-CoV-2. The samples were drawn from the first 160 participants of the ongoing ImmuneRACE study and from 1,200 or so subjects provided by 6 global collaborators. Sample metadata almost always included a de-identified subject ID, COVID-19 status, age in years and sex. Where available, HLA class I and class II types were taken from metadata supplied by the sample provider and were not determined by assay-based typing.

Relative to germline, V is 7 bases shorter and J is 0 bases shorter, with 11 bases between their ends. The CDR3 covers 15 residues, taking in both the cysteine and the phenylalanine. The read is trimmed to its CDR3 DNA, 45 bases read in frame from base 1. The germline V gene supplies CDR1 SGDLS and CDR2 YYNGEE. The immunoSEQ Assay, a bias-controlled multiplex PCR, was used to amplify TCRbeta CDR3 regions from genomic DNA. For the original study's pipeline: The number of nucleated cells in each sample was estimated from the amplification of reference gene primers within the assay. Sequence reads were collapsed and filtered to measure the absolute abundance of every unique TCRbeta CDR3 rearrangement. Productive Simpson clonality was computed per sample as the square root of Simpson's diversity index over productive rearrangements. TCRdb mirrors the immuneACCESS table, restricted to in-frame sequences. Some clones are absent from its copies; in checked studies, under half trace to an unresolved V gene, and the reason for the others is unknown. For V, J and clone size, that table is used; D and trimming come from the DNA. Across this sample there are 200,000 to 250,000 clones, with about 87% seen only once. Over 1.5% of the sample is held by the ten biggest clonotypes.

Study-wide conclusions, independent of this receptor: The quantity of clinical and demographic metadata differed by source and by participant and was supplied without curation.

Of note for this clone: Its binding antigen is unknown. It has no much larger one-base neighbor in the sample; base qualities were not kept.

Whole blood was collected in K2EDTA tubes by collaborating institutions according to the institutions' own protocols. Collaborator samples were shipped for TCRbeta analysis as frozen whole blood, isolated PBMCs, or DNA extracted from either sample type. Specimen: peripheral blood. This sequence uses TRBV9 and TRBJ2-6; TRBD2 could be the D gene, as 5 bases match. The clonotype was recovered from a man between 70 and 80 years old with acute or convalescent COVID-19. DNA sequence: TGTGCCAGCGGCGCGAGCGGCTCTGGGGCCAACGTCCTGACTTTC. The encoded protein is CASGASGSGANVLTF.